The clone carrying this TCR beta chain was detected a few times. These data belong to a study of CD8+CD57+ T cells in acquired aplastic anemia. CDR3 length: 12 amino acids. The V end was cut by 4 bases, the J end by 4 bases, with 6 bases between. CDR1 and CDR2 (germline): KGHDR, SFDVKD. TCR beta VDJ and CDR3 were profiled, and genomic DNA was the template. One entry per CDR3 protein, called by TCRdb with MiXCR from the reads. The table records around 170,000 distinct CDR3 sequences, under 55% of them present only once. Patients included in sequencing had previously demonstrated CD8+CD57+ cell expansion by flow cytometry.

The chain has TRBV24-1 and TRBJ2-5, with unresolved D. This receptor was identified in a human donor with aplastic anemia. Sequenced input: sorted CD4+, CD8+, or CD8+CD57+ T cells (not recorded which) from PBMCs. CDR3 protein: CATSDLRETQYF. DNA for the CDR3: TGTGCCACCAGTGACTTACGAGAGACCCAGTACTTC.